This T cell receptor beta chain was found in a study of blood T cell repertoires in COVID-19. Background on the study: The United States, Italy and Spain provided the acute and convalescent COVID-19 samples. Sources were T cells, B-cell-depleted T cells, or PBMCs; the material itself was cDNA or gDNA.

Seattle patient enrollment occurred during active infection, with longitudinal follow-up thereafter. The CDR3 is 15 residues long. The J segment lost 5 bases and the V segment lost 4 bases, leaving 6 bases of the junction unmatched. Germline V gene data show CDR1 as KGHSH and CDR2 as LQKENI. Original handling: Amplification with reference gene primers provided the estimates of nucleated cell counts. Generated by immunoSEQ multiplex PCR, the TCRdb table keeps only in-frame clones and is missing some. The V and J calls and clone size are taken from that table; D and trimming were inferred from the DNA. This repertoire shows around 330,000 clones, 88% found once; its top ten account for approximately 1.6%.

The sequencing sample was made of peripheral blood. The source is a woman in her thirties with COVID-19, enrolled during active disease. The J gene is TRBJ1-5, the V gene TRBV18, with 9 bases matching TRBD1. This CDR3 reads CASSRGDRADQPQHF. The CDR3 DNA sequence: TGTGCCAGCTCACGGGGGGACAGGGCGGATCAGCCCCAGCATTTT.